The 20 T cell receptor beta chains below all came from one sample that was sequenced in a study of memory CD4+ T cells and cytomegalovirus serostatus (dated by TCRdb to about 2019). A FACSAria II was used to sort memory CD4+ T cells, defined as single viable CD3+CD4+CD8-CD45RO+ cells. The library relied on the immunoSEQ multiplex PCR assay. This is the immuneACCESS table as TCRdb keeps it, with only in-frame sequences that have V and J called. A part of the clones is gone; compared with another copy, unresolved V genes explain less than half, and the rest is unexplained. This sample has 70,000 to 95,000 clones in its table, and 80% of those were observed once. In total, the top ten clones hold around 0.8% of the sample. The material sequenced was memory CD4+ T cells from blood. These receptors all stem from an adult in good health and CMV-seronegative.

This clone was detected a few times. The chain recombines TRBV5-1 with TRBJ2-3, with D perhaps matching TRBD1 or TRBD2 (6 bases each). This CDR3 has 14 amino acids. The germline V gene has CDR1 SGHRS and CDR2 YFSETQ. V gave up 4 bases and J gave up 5 bases, with 14 bases separating them. CDR3 coding DNA: TGCGCCAGCAGCCTCGACGGGGGCCAAGATACGCAGTATTTT. The encoded protein is CASSLDGGQDTQYF.

The chain carries TRBV15 and TRBJ2-3; TRBD2 aligns across 8 bases. The V segment lost 3 bases and the J segment 1 base; nucleotides outside the gene matches: 6. The CDR3 runs 16 residues. Germline CDR1 reads LNHNV; CDR2 reads YYDKDF (reference sequence). This CDR3 reads CATSRAGGAGTDTQYF. DNA of the CDR3: TGTGCCACCAGCAGGGCGGGGGGCGCGGGCACAGATACGCAGTATTTT.

This rearrangement joins TRBV19 to TRBJ1-1; D remains unclear. Trimming shortened V by 2 bases and J by 4 bases, and 11 bases separated the two germline ends. Looked up from germline, CDR1 is LNHDA and CDR2 is SQIVND (reference sequence). The CDR3 runs to 14 residues. The CDR3 protein is CASSISGTGTEAFF. The DNA of the CDR3 is TGTGCCAGTAGTATATCCGGTACCGGCACTGAAGCTTTCTTT. The full variable domain, completed using reference TRBV19 and TRBJ1-1, is DGGITQSPKYLFRKEGQNVTLSCEQNLNHDAMYWYRQDPGQGLRLIYYSQIVNDFQKGDIAEGYSVSREKKESFPLTVTSAQKNPTAFYLCASSISGTGTEAFFGQGTRLTVV.

V gene TRBV6-1 combines with J gene TRBJ1-1; D is uncertain. The V gene's germline CDR1 is MNHNS and CDR2 SASEGT. The CDR3 runs to 13 residues. V lost 2 bases, J lost 5 bases, and 9 bases lay in between. CDR3 nucleotide sequence: TGTGCCAGCAGTGAACAGGAGAGGACTGAAGCTTTCTTT. The encoded protein is CASSEQERTEAFF.

The V and J genes are TRBV19 and TRBJ2-5, with D maybe TRBD1 (6 bases). The length of the CDR3 is 15 residues. The V and J ends lost 3 bases and 5 bases respectively, with 16 bases between them. Germline V lookup: CDR1 LNHDA, CDR2 SQIVND (reference sequence). The CDR3 is CASSIYSSRGETQYF. Written as DNA, the CDR3 is TGTGCCAGTAGTATTTATTCCTCGAGGGGGGAGACCCAGTACTTC. Full variable domain (remainder filled in from reference TRBV19 and TRBJ2-5): DGGITQSPKYLFRKEGQNVTLSCEQNLNHDAMYWYRQDPGQGLRLIYYSQIVNDFQKGDIAEGYSVSREKKESFPLTVTSAQKNPTAFYLCASSIYSSRGETQYFGPGTRLLVL.

The chain has TRBV30 and TRBJ2-1; 11 nucleotides agree with TRBD1. The CDR3 has 13 amino acids. Looked up from germline, CDR1 is GTSNPN and CDR2 is SVGIG (reference sequence). In DNA, the CDR3 is TGTGCGGGGGGGACAGGGGGTACGAATGAGCAGTTCTTC. Translated, it gives CAGGTGGTNEQFF.

This clone has only a few counts. The genes are TRBV2 and TRBJ1-1; 8 positions match TRBD1. CDR1 and CDR2 from the germline V gene are SNHLY and FYNNEI. The trim removed 8 bases at V and 9 bases at J, leaving 11 bases unmatched. The CDR3 loop spans 13 amino acids. CDR3 in DNA: TGTGCCAGCTTAACGCAGGGGGCGAAGAAAGCTTTCTTT. It codes for CASLTQGAKKAFF. Together with reference TRBV2 and TRBJ1-1, the CDR3 gives the full variable domain: EPEVTQTPSHQVTQMGQEVILRCVPISNHLYFYWYRQILGQKVEFLVSFYNNEISEKSEIFDDQFSVERPDGSNFTLKIRSTKLEDSAMYFCASLTQGAKKAFFGQGTRLTVV.

This clone has only one observation. The CDR3 loop reads CASTLRGAANYGYTF. The CDR3 DNA sequence: TGTGCCAGCACCCTACGGGGGGCCGCCAACTATGGCTACACCTTC. The chain has TRBV28 and TRBJ1-2; D is possibly TRBD1 (6 bases). Germline CDR1 is MDHEN and CDR2 is SYDVKM. V gave up 7 bases and J gave up 2 bases, with 17 bases separating them. This CDR3 spans 15 amino acids.

The V call is TRBV5-6, the J call TRBJ2-1; D is perhaps TRBD2 (7 bases). The CDR3 is 16 amino acids. Trimming took off 1 base at V and 2 bases at J, with 13 bases between the two ends. The germline gives CDR1 SGHDT, CDR2 YYEEEE. Here the CDR3 reads CASSLRRGGTYNEQFF. As DNA, the CDR3 is TGTGCCAGCAGCTTGAGGAGGGGGGGCACCTACAATGAGCAGTTCTTC.

This clone came up once. The rearrangement uses TRBV20-1 and TRBJ2-3, with D maybe TRBD1 (7 bases). V was trimmed by 6 bases and J by 11 bases, leaving 15 bases between them. Germline V gene sequence: CDR1 DFQATT, CDR2 SNEGSKA (reference sequence). This CDR3 has 11 amino acids. The CDR3 is CSADPGGGQYF. CDR3 nucleotides: TGCAGTGCCGACCCAGGGGGAGGGCAGTATTTT.

V and J are TRBV9 and TRBJ1-4; TRBD1 matches at 7 bases. In germline, CDR1 is SGDLS, CDR2 YYNGEE. CDR3 length equals 16 residues. The V gene end was trimmed by 2 bases and the J gene end by 7 bases; junction bases not matched to a gene: 11. The CDR3 here is CASSVGGRQGGEKLFF. The CDR3 DNA follows: TGTGCCAGCAGCGTTGGGGGGCGACAGGGCGGTGAAAAACTGTTTTTT.

The rearrangement uses TRBV6-5 and TRBJ2-7, with a tentative D call TRBD2 (5 bases). Germline V lookup: CDR1 MNHEY, CDR2 SVGAGI. Trimming took 0 bases from V and 6 from J, leaving 15 bases between them. The CDR3 extends over 15 amino acids. This CDR3 is CASSYSVTSGVEQYF. The CDR3 coding sequence is TGTGCCAGCAGTTACTCTGTCACGTCCGGGGTCGAGCAGTACTTC.

The chain links TRBV4-1 to TRBJ2-7; 9 nucleotides match TRBD1. This CDR3 contains 14 residues. Germline V lookup: CDR1 MGHRA, CDR2 YSYEKL. V shed 5 bases, J shed 0 bases, and the junction held 2 bases outside the gene matches. This CDR3 reads CASSLTGGSYEQYF. Here the CDR3 DNA reads TGCGCCAGCAGCTTGACAGGGGGCTCCTACGAGCAGTACTTC.

CDR3 DNA sequence: TGCGCCAGCAGTCGGGGAGGGGCTGAGACAGGGCTTAATTCACCCCTCCACTTT. The encoded protein is CASSRGGAETGLNSPLHF. The chain employs TRBV23-1 and TRBJ1-6; 7 positions match TRBD1. TRBV23-1 is sorted into the ORF group, with uncertain function. V shed 4 bases, J shed 6 bases, and the junction held 15 bases outside the gene matches. The CDR3 loop spans 18 amino acids.

The genes are TRBV13 and TRBJ1-3; 9 bases match TRBD1. Germline-derived CDR1 and CDR2 are PRHDT and FYEKMQ (reference sequence). V lost 4 bases, J lost 6 bases, and 4 bases stayed unmatched. The CDR3 totals 14 residues. CDR3 DNA sequence: TGTGCCAGCAGCTCCTGGGACAGGGAAAACACCATATATTTT. Translation: CASSSWDRENTIYF.

The chain uses TRBV2 and TRBJ2-7, with D possibly being TRBD2 (6 bases). This CDR3 region has 13 residues. Trimming cost V 1 base and J 6 bases, with 10 bases left between them. Germline CDR1 reads SNHLY; CDR2 reads FYNNEI. CDR3 nucleotides: TGTGCCAGCAGTGAAGAATTCGGGGGCGAGCAGTACTTC. Its protein is CASSEEFGGEQYF. Variable domain in full (rest from reference TRBV2 and TRBJ2-7): EPEVTQTPSHQVTQMGQEVILRCVPISNHLYFYWYRQILGQKVEFLVSFYNNEISEKSEIFDDQFSVERPDGSNFTLKIRSTKLEDSAMYFCASSEEFGGEQYFGPGTRLTVT.

The J gene is TRBJ1-5, the V gene TRBV5-1, with D perhaps matching TRBD1 (5 bases). The CDR3 covers 15 residues. Germline CDR1 reads SGHRS; CDR2 reads YFSETQ. The ends were cut back, 0 bases at V and 5 bases at J, with 12 bases in the middle. The chain's CDR3 is CASSLVGGDHQPQHF. The DNA of the CDR3 is TGCGCCAGCAGCTTGGTCGGGGGGGATCATCAGCCCCAGCATTTT.

The CDR3 nucleotides are TGCAGCGTTGCAGGGGGCAATAGCAATCAGCCCCAGCATTTT. This translates into CSVAGGNSNQPQHF. V gene TRBV29-1 combines with J gene TRBJ1-5, with 8 positions matching TRBD1. Germline-derived CDR1 and CDR2 are SQVTM and ANQGSEA. The CDR3 loop spans 14 amino acids. Trimming took 4 bases from V and 0 from J; bases not matched to a gene: 2.

The chain's CDR3 is CASSYYKNTGELFF. The CDR3 nucleotides are TGTGCCAGCAGCTACTATAAGAACACCGGGGAGCTGTTTTTT. The rearrangement links TRBV7-3 to TRBJ2-2; D gene ambiguous. In germline, CDR1 is SGHTA, CDR2 FQGTGA. Trimming stripped 4 bases from V and 1 base from J, with 7 bases between. The CDR3 extends over 14 amino acids.

This chain links TRBV7-9 with TRBJ1-1; D not certain. V gave up 5 bases and J gave up 1 base, with 11 bases separating them. From germline, CDR1 is SEHNR and CDR2 FQNEAQ (reference sequence). The CDR3 runs to 14 residues. CDR3 coding DNA: TGTGCCAGCAGCCCATCAAATGAGAACACTGAAGCTTTCTTT. Protein sequence: CASSPSNENTEAFF.